This TCR beta chain was identified in a study of control samples from healthy donors and cancer patients. This CDR3 has 17 residues. The V gene end was trimmed by 5 bases and the J gene end by 1 base; junction bases not matched to a gene: 7. Per germline, CDR1 MNHEY and CDR2 SMNVEV (reference sequence). Repertoires were generated with immunoSEQ multiplex PCR, while TCRdb's copy carries only in-frame clones and drops some. The repertoire holds 100,000 to 130,000 clones, with approximately 80% as singletons. The V and J genes are TRBV27 and TRBJ1-6; 8 bases are shared with TRBD1. This sequence was found in a man younger than 30 in good health. Input material: blood. Written as DNA, the CDR3 is TGTGCCAGCAGTGGCAGGGGGCTTGGATCCTATAATTCACCCCTCCACTTT. Residues: CASSGRGLGSYNSPLHF.